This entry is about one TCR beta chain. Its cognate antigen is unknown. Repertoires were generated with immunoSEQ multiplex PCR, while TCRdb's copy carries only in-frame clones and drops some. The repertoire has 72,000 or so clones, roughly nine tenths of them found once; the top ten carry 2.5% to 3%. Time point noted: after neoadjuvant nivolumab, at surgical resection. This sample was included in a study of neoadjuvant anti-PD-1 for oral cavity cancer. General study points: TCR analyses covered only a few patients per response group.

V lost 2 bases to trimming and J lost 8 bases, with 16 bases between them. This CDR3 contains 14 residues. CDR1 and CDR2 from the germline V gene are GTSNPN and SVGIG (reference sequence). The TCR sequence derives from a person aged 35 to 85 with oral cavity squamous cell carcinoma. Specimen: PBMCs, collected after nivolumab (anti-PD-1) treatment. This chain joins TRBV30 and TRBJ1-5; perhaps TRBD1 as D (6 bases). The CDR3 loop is CAWSRGTGLEPQHF. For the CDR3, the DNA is TGTGCCTGGAGTCGGGGAACAGGGTTGGAGCCCCAGCATTTT.